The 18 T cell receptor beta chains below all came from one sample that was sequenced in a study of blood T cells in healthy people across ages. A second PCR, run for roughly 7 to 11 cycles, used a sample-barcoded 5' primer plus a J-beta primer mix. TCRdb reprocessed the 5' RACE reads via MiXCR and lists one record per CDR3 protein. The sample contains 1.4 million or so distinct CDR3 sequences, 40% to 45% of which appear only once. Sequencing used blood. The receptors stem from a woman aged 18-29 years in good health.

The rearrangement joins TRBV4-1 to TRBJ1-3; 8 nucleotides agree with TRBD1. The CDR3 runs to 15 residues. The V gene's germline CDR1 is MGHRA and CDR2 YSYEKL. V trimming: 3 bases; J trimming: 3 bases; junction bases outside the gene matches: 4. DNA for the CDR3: TGCGCCAGCAGCCAGTCGGACAGGGTTGGAAACACCATATATTTT. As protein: CASSQSDRVGNTIYF.

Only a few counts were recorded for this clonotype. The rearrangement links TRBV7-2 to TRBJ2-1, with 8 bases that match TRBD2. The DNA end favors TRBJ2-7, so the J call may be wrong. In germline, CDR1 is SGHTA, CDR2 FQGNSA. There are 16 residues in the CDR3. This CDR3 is CASSPTSGSADNEQYF. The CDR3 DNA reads TGTGCCAGCAGTCCAACAAGCGGGAGCGCCGACAATGAGCAGTACTTC.

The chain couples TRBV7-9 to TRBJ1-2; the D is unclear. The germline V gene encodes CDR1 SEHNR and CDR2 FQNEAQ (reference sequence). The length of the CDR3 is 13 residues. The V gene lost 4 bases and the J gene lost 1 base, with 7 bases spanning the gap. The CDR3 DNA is TGTGCCAGCAGCTCTCATGATAACTATGGCTACACCTTC. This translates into CASSSHDNYGYTF.

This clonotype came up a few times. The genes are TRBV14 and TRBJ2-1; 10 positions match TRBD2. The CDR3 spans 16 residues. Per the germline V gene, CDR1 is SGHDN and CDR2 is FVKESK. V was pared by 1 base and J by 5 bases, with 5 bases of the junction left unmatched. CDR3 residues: CASSQVVAGGNNEQFF. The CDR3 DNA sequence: TGTGCCAGCAGCCAAGTTGTAGCGGGGGGAAACAATGAGCAGTTCTTC.

The CDR3 DNA reads TGTGCCAGCAGCTCCGGACACGCAAATCAGCCCCAGCATTTT. This translates into CASSSGHANQPQHF. The chain uses TRBV7-9 and TRBJ1-5, with D possibly being TRBD1 (5 bases). This CDR3 is built from 14 residues. Germline assignment: CDR1 SEHNR and CDR2 FQNEAQ (reference sequence). Trimming left V 4 bases short and J 4 bases short, with 11 bases between.

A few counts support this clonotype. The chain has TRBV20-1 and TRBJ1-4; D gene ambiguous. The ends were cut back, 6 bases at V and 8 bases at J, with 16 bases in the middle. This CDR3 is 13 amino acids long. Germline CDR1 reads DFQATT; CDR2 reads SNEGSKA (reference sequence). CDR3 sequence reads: CSASRSVGEKLFF. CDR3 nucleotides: TGCAGTGCCTCTCGCTCCGTGGGCGAAAAACTGTTTTTT.

DNA of the CDR3: TGTGCCAGCTCACCATCACGACGGGGGAAGAGCACTGAAGCTTTCTTT. Translating it yields CASSPSRRGKSTEAFF. The rearrangement links TRBV18 to TRBJ1-1; D perhaps matches TRBD1 (5 bases). V was trimmed by 2 bases and J by 4 bases, leaving 17 bases between them. Germline V gene data show CDR1 as KGHSH and CDR2 as LQKENI. The CDR3 covers 16 residues.

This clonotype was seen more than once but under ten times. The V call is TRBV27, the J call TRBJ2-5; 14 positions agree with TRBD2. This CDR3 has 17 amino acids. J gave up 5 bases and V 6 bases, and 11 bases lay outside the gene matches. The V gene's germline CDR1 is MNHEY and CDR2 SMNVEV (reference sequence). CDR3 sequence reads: CASRVRTSGGLMETQYF. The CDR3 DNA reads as TGTGCCAGCAGGGTTAGGACTAGCGGGGGGTTGATGGAGACCCAGTACTTC.

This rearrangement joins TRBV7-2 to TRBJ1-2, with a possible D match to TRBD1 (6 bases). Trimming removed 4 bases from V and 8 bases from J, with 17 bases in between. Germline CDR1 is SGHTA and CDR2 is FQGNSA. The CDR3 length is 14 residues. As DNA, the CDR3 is TGTGCCAGCAGCTCTTGGAGCAAAAGGGGGGGCTACACCTTC. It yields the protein CASSSWSKRGGYTF. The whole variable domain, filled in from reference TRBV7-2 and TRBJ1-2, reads GAGVSQSPSNKVTEKGKDVELRCDPISGHTALYWYRQSLGQGLEFLIYFQGNSAPDKSGLPSDRFSAERTGGSVSTLTIQRTQQEDSAVYLCASSSWSKRGGYTFGSGTRLTVV.

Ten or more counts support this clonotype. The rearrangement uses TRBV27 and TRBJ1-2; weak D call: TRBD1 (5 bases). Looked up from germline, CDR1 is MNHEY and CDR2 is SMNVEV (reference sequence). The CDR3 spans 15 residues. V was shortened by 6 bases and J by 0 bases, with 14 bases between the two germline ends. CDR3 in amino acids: CASRAGRDPNYGYTF. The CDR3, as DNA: TGTGCCAGCAGAGCCGGACGGGACCCTAACTATGGCTACACCTTC.

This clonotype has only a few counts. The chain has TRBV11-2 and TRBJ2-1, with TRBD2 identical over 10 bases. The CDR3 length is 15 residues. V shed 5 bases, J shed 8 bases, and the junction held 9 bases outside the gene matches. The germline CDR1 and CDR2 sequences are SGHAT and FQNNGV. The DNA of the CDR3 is TGTGCCAGCAGCCCAACTAGCGGGATAACTTATGAGCAGTTCTTC. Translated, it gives CASSPTSGITYEQFF.

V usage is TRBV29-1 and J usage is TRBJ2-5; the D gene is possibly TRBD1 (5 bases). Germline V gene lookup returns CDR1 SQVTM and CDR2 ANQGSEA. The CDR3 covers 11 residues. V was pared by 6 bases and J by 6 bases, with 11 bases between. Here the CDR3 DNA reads TGCAGCGTCCAGGGTCCGAAGACCCAGTACTTC. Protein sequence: CSVQGPKTQYF.

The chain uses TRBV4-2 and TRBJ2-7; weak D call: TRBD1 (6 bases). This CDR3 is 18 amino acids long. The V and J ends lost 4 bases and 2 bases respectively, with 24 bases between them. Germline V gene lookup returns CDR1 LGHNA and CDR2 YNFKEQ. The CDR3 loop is CASSPLKSDRTPAYEQYF. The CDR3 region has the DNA TGTGCCAGCAGCCCCTTAAAGTCGGACAGAACACCAGCCTACGAGCAGTACTTC.

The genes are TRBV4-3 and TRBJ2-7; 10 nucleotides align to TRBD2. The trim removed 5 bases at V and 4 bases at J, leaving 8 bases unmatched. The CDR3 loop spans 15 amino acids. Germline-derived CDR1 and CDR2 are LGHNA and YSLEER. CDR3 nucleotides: TGCGCCAGCAGCTACGCCGCTAGCGGGAGTTACGAGCAGTACTTC. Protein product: CASSYAASGSYEQYF.

The CDR3 loop is CSVENRGVGNEQYF. The CDR3 coding sequence is TGCAGCGTTGAAAACAGGGGTGTTGGCAATGAGCAGTACTTC. This chain uses TRBV29-1 with TRBJ2-5, with TRBD1 matching 7 bases. Losses at the gene ends were 2 bases for V and 11 bases for J; bases not matched to a gene: 14. The CDR3 consists of 14 residues. The V gene's germline CDR1 is SQVTM and CDR2 ANQGSEA.

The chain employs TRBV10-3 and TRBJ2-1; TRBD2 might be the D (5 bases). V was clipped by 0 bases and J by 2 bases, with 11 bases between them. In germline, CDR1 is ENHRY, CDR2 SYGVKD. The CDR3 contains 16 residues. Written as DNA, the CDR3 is TGTGCCATCAGTGAGTCGAGAGGGTTCCCCTACAATGAGCAGTTCTTC. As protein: CAISESRGFPYNEQFF.

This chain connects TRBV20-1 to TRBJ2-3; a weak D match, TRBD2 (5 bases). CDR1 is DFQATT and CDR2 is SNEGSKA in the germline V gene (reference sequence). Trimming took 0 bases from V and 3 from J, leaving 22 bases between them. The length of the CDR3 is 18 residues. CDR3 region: CSARDNLGWELVTDTQYF. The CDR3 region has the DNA TGCAGTGCTAGAGACAATCTAGGTTGGGAGCTTGTGACAGATACGCAGTATTTT.

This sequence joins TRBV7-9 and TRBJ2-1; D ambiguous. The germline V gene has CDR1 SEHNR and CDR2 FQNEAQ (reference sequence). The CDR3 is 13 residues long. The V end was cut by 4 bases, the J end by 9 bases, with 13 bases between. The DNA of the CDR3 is TGTGCCAGCAGCTCCCCCGGCCGGAGTGAGCAGTTCTTC. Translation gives CASSSPGRSEQFF.